This is a list of T cell receptor beta chains from one sample in a study. Clones were read by immunoSEQ multiplex PCR, and TCRdb kept only the in-frame ones, dropping some. Among 40,000 to 55,000 clones, 93% were seen once, and the ten largest hold about 10%. The sample was PBMCs. These receptors were taken from a man aged 40-50 years with rheumatoid arthritis. Each CDR3 is given with its conserved first and last residue. A D gene is named only where the DNA matches it firmly. Expanded clones are given a class, and other clones once, few, many or no size at all.

>NA|TRBJ2-1|NA|TRBV6-2/TRBV6-3
TGTGCCAGCAGTTATTTGGGAGAGGGAGCGGGTGAGCAGTTCTTC
CASSYLGEGAGEQFF
>NA|TRBJ2-7|TRBD2|TRBV5-6
TGTGCCAGCAGCCTAGCGGGGGACTTTAAAAACTACGAGCAGTACTTC
CASSLAGDFKNYEQYF
>NA|TRBJ1-4|TRBD1|TRBV30
TGTGCCTGGGGACAGGGTAATGAAAAACTGTTTTTT
CAWGQGNEKLFF
>once|TRBJ1-5|TRBD1|TRBV5-6
TGTGCCAGCAGCTTGCAGACGGGACAGAAAAATCAGCCCCAGCATTTT
CASSLQTGQKNQPQHF
>NA|TRBJ2-7|NA|TRBV2
TGTGCCAGCAGTGACCCTCTTTACGAGCAGTACTTC
CASSDPLYEQYF
>NA|TRBJ1-6|NA|TRBV4-1
TGCGCCAGCAGCCTAACAGGGAGCGCTGACTATAATTCACCCCTCCACTTT
CASSLTGSADYNSPLHF
>NA|TRBJ2-3|TRBD2|TRBV18
TGTGCCAGCTCACCAGAAGCTAGCGGGAGTGATACGCAGTATTTT
CASSPEASGSDTQYF
>few|TRBJ2-5|NA|TRBV3-1/TRBV3-2
TGTGCCAGCAGCCAAGATCGTGGCAATGTACAGACCCAGTACTTC
CASSQDRGNVQTQYF
>few|TRBJ1-5|NA|TRBV6-5
TGTGCCAGCAGTCGCCGACAGGCTAGCAATCAGCCCCAGCATTTT
CASSRRQASNQPQHF
>NA|TRBJ1-1|NA|TRBV11-2
TGTGCCAGCAGTTCAGGGGCTAACACTGAAGCTTTCTTT
CASSSGANTEAFF
>NA|TRBJ2-7|NA|TRBV6-4
TGTGCCAGCAGTGAAGGACCGAGCTACGAGCAGTACTTC
CASSEGPSYEQYF
>NA|TRBJ2-7|TRBD2|TRBV10-3
TGTGCCATCAGCAAGACCCCAACCGCAATTGGAGCGGGAGTGTACGAGCAGTACTTC
CAISKTPTAIGAGVYEQYF
>once|TRBJ1-6|NA|TRBV7-9
TGTGCCAGCAGCTTAGACAGGAGCTCCTATAATTCACCCCTCCACTTT
CASSLDRSSYNSPLHF
>NA|TRBJ1-1|NA|TRBV6-2/TRBV6-3
TGTGCCAGCAGTTACTCAGGACACCTGAACACTGAAGCTTTCTTT
CASSYSGHLNTEAFF
>NA|TRBJ1-3|NA|TRBV19
TGTGCCAGTACCCGGACGGCCCCGAGCTCTGGAAACACCATATATTTT
CASTRTAPSSGNTIYF
>once|TRBJ2-7|NA|TRBV10-3
TGTGCCATCAGTAAGGGAAAGGCTCCCGACTACGAGCAGTACTTC
CAISKGKAPDYEQYF
>NA|TRBJ1-1|NA|TRBV2
TGTGCCAGCAGTGAGGAAGGGGGGACTGAAGCTTTCTTT
CASSEEGGTEAFF
>NA|TRBJ1-6|NA|TRBV4-1
TGCGCCAGCAGCCTCCGTCCGACGAATTCACCCCTCCACTTT
CASSLRPTNSPLHF
>NA|TRBJ2-7|TRBD1|TRBV11-2
TGTGCCAGCAGCTTAGAAGCGCGGGACAGGGGGCGCGAGCAGTACTTC
CASSLEARDRGREQYF
>NA|TRBJ1-1|NA|TRBV18
TGTGCCAGCTCACCACCTAACGGGGCGGTGGGTACTGAAGCTTTCTTT
CASSPPNGAVGTEAFF
>NA|TRBJ2-7|TRBD1|TRBV24-1
TGTGCCACCAGTGATCCGACAGGGGGCAACGAGCAGTACTTC
CATSDPTGGNEQYF
>NA|TRBJ1-5|TRBD1|TRBV6-5
TGTGCCAGCAAACTCCGGGACAGTAGCAATCAGCCCCAGCATTTT
CASKLRDSSNQPQHF
>NA|TRBJ2-5|NA|TRBV3-1/TRBV3-2
TGTGCCAGCAGCCAAGATAGAGGCGGAAAAGAGACCCAGTACTTC
CASSQDRGGKETQYF
>once|TRBJ1-1|NA|TRBV28
TGTGCCAGTCGGACGGAGATGAACACTGAAGCTTTCTTT
CASRTEMNTEAFF
>once|TRBJ1-1|NA|TRBV6-5
TGTGCCAGCAGTTACTCGTTGAGGGCTCCGAAAGCTTTCTTT
CASSYSLRAPKAFF
>NA|TRBJ2-4|NA|TRBV5-1
TGCGCCAGCAGCTTGGCCGTGGGATACATTCAGTACTTC
CASSLAVGYIQYF
>NA|TRBJ2-1|TRBD1|TRBV4-3
TGCGCCAGCAGCCAAGATAGGCAGGGGGCGGGTGAGCAGTTCTTC
CASSQDRQGAGEQFF
>NA|TRBJ2-7|TRBD2|TRBV7-6
TGTGCCAGCAGCTTAGCGGGGACTAGCGGGATATCCTACGAGCAGTACTTC
CASSLAGTSGISYEQYF
>NA|TRBJ1-4|NA|TRBV9
TGTGCCAGCAGCGTAGCGATGGGAGCAACTAATGAAAAACTGTTTTTT
CASSVAMGATNEKLFF
>NA|TRBJ1-2|NA|TRBV30
TGTGCCTGGAGTGCCTCGGGACTTGGAGGCTACACCTTC
CAWSASGLGGYTF
>few|TRBJ1-3|NA|TRBV11-2
TGTGCCAGCAGCTTAGAGACAAATAGAAACACCATATATTTT
CASSLETNRNTIYF